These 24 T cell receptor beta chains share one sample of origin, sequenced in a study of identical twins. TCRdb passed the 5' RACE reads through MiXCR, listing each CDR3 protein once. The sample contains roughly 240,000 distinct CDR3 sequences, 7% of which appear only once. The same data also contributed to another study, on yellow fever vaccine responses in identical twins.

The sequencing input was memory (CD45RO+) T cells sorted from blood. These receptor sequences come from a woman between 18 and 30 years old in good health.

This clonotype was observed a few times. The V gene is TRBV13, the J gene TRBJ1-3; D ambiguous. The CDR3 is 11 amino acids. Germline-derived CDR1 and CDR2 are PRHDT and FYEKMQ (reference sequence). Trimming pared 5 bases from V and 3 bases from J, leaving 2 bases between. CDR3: CASSVGNTIYF. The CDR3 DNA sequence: TGTGCCAGCAGCGTTGGAAACACCATATATTTT.

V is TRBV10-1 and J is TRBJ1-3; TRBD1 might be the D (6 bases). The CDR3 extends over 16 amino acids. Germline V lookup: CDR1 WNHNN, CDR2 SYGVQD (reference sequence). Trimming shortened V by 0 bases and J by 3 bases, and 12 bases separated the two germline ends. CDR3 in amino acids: CASSESTGAVGNTIYF. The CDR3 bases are TGCGCCAGCAGTGAGTCGACGGGGGCGGTTGGAAACACCATATATTTT.

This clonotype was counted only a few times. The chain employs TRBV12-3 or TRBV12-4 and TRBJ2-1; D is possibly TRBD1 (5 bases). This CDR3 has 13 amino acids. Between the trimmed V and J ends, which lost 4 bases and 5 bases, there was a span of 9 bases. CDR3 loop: CASSSDINNEQFF. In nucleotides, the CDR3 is TGTGCCAGCAGTTCGGACATTAACAATGAGCAGTTCTTC.

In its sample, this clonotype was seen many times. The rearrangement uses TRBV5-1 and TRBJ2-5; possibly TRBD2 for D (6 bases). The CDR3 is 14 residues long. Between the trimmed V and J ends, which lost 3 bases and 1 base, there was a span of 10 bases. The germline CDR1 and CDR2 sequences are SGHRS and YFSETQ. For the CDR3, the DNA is TGCGCCAGCAGCTCCCCTAGCGCCCAAGAGACCCAGTACTTC. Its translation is CASSSPSAQETQYF.

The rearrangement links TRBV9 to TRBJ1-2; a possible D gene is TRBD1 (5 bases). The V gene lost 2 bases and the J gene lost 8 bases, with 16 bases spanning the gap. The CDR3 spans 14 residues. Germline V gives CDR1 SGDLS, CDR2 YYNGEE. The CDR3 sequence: CASSVAGTLEGYTF. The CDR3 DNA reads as TGTGCCAGCAGCGTTGCCGGGACCCTGGAAGGCTACACCTTC. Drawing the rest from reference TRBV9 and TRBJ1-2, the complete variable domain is DSGVTQTPKHLITATGQRVTLRCSPRSGDLSVYWYQQSLDQGLQFLIQYYNGEERAKGNILERFSAQQFPDLHSELNLSSLELGDSALYFCASSVAGTLEGYTFGSGTRLTVV.

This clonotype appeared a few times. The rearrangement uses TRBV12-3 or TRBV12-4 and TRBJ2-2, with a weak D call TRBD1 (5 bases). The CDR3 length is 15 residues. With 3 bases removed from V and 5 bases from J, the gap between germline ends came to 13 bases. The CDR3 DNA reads TGTGCCAGCAGTTTTGCAGGGAAAGAGACCGGGGAGCTGTTTTTT. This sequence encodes CASSFAGKETGELFF.

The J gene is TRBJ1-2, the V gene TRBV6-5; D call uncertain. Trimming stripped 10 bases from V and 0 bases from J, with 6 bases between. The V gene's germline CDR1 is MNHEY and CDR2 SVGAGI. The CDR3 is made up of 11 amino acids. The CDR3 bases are TGTGCCACCGCCTCTAACTATGGCTACACCTTC. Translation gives CATASNYGYTF.

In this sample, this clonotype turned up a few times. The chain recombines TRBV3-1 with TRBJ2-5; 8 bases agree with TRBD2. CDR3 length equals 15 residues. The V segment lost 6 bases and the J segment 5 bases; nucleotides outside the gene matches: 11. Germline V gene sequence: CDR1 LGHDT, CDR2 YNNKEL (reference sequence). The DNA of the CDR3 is TGTGCCAGCAGGGAACAGGGACTAGGTGTGGAGACCCAGTACTTC. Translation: CASREQGLGVETQYF.

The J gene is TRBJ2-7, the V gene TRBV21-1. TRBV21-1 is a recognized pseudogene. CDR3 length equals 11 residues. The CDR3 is CASPEPYEQYF. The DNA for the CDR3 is TGTGCCAGCCCGGAGCCCTACGAGCAGTACTTC.

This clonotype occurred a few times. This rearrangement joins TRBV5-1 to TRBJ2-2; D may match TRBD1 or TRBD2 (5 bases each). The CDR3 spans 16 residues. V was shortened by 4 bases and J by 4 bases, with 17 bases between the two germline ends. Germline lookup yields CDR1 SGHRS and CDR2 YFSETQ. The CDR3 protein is CASSTGTLISTGELFF. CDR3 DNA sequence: TGCGCCAGCAGCACCGGGACCCTAATCAGCACCGGGGAGCTGTTTTTT.

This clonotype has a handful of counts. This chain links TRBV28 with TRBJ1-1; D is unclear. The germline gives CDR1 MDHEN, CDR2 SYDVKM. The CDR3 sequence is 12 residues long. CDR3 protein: CALRRGNTEAFF. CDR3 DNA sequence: TGTGCGTTAAGACGGGGGAACACTGAAGCTTTCTTT. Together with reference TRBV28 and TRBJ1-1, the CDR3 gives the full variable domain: DVKVTQSSRYLVKRTGEKVFLECVQDMDHENMFWYRQDPGLGLRLIYFSYDVKMKEKGDIPEGYSVSREKKERFSLILESASTNQTSMYLCALRRGNTEAFFGQGTRLTVV.

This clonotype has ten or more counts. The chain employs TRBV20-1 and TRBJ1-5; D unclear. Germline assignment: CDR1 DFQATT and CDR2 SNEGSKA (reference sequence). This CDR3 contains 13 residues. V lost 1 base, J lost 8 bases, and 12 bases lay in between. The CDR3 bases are TGCAGTGCTAGAGTTCTCGGGGAAGAGCCCCAGCATTTT. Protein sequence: CSARVLGEEPQHF.

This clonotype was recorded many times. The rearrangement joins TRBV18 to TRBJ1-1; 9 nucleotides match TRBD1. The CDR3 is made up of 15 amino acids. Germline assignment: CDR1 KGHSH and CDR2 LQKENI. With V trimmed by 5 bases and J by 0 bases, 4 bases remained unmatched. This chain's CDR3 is CASSLYRGLNTEAFF. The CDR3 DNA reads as TGTGCCAGCTCATTGTACAGGGGGCTGAACACTGAAGCTTTCTTT. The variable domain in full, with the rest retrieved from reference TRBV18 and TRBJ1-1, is NAGVMQNPRHLVRRRGQEARLRCSPMKGHSHVYWYRQLPEEGLKFMVYLQKENIIDESGMPKERFSAEFPKEGPSILRIQQVVRGDSAAYFCASSLYRGLNTEAFFGQGTRLTVV.

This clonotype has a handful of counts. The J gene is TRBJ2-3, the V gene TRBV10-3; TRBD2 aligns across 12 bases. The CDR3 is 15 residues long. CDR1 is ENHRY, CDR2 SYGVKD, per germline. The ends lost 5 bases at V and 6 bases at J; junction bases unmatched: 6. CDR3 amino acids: CAISKTSGRSDTQYF. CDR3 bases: TGTGCCATCAGTAAGACTAGCGGGAGATCGGATACGCAGTATTTT.

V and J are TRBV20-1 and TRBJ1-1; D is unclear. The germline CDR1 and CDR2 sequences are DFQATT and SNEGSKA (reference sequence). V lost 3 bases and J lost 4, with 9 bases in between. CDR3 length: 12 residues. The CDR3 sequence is CSARELSTEAFF. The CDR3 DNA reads TGCAGTGCTAGGGAACTGAGCACTGAAGCTTTCTTT.

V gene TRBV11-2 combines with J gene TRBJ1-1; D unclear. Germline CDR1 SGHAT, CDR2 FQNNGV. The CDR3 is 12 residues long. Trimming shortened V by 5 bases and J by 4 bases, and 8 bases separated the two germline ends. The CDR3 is CASSQVGTEAFF. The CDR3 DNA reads TGTGCCAGCAGCCAGGTGGGCACTGAAGCTTTCTTT.

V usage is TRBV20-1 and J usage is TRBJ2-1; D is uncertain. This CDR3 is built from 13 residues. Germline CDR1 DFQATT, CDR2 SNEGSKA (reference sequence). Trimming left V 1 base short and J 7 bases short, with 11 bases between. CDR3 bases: TGCAGTGCTAGAGTGGGGTGGGGAAATGAGCAGTTCTTC. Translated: CSARVGWGNEQFF.

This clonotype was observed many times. CDR3 nucleotides: TGCAGCGTTGAACTTAAGCCCGATACGCAGTATTTT. Protein: CSVELKPDTQYF. The rearrangement links TRBV29-1 to TRBJ2-3; D gene unclear. The CDR3 runs 12 residues. Between the trimmed V and J ends, which lost 2 bases and 6 bases, there was a span of 9 bases. Germline CDR1 and CDR2: SQVTM and ANQGSEA.

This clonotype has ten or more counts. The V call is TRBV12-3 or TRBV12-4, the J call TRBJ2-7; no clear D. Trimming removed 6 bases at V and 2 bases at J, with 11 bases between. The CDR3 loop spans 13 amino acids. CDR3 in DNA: TGTGCCAGCAGCCCCTCGGGCGCCTACGAGCAGTACTTC. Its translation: CASSPSGAYEQYF.

CDR3 loop: CASGGEMRGNEQFF. Written as DNA, the CDR3 is TGTGCCAGCGGAGGGGAAATGCGGGGGAATGAGCAGTTCTTC. The chain links TRBV7-9 to TRBJ2-1; 7 bases line up with TRBD2. The V gene end was trimmed by 8 bases and the J gene end by 7 bases; junction bases not matched to a gene: 11. Germline-derived CDR1 and CDR2 are SEHNR and FQNEAQ (reference sequence). The CDR3 loop spans 14 amino acids.

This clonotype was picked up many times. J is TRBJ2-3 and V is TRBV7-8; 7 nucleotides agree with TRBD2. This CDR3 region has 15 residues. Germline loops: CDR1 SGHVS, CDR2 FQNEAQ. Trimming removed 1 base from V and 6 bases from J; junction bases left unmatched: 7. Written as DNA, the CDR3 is TGTGCCAGCAGCTTAGTTGTGGGGGGGAGGGATACGCAGTATTTT. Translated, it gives CASSLVVGGRDTQYF.

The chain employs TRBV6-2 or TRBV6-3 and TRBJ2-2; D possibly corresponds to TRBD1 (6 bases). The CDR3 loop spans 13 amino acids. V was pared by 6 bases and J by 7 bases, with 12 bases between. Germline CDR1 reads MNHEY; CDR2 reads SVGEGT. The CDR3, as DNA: TGTGCCAGCAGATTACAGGGAGTCGGGGAGCTGTTTTTT. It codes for CASRLQGVGELFF.

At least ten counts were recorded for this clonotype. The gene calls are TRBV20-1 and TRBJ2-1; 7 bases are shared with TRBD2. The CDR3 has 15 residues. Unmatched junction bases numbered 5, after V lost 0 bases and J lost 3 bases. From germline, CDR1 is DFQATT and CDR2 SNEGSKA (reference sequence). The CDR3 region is CSARDSAGFYNEQFF. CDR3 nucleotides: TGCAGTGCTAGAGATTCAGCGGGGTTCTACAATGAGCAGTTCTTC.

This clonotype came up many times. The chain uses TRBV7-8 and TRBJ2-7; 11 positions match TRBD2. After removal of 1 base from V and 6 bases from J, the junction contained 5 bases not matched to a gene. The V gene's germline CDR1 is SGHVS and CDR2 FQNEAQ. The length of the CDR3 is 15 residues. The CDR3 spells CASSLGSSGGFEQYV. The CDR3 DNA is TGTGCCAGCAGCTTAGGGTCTAGCGGGGGGTTCGAGCAGTACGTC.